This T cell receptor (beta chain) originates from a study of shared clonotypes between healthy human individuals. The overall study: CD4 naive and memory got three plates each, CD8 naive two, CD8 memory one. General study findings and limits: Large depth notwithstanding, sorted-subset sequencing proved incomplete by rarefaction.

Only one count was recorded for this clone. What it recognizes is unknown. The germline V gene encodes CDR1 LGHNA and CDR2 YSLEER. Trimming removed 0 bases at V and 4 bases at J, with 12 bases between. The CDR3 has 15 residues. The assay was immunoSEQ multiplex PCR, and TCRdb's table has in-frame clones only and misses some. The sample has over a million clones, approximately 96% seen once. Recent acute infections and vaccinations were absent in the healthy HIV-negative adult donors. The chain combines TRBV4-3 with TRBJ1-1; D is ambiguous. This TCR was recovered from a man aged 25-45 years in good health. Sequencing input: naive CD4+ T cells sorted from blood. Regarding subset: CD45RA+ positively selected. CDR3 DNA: TGCGCCAGCAGCCAAGAGGCAGTTCGGATCACTGAAGCTTTCTTT. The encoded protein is CASSQEAVRITEAFF.